This T cell receptor (beta chain) was recovered during a study of cytomegalovirus exposure and HLA in healthy donors. There are 14 residues in the CDR3. Germline-derived CDR1 and CDR2 are SGHTA and FQGTGA. Notes on the study in general: Most observed TCR sequences were rare, whereas some public TCRs were detected in many donors. From TCR beta sequences, most subjects' HLA-A and HLA-B alleles were reportedly predicted accurately.

Worth noting for this clone: Its antigen is still unknown.

Primers included in the PCR were 60 Vbeta and 13 Jbeta primers. Authors' processing steps: Approximately 11 million shared chains were among around 80 million unique TCR beta chains counted in a later analysis. TCRdb's copy holds only in-frame clones and misses some; the assay was immunoSEQ multiplex PCR. V, J and clone size are taken as reported in that table, and D and trimming were inferred from the DNA itself. The sample lists over 100,000 clones, 70% to 85% occurring once. The rearrangement links TRBV7-3 to TRBJ2-5, with 11 bases that match TRBD2. The assigned J gene may be wrong: the sequence end matches TRBJ2-7 better. The specimen sequenced was PBMCs. The sequence derives from a female donor in good health and CMV-seronegative. The CDR3 DNA follows: TGTGCCAGCAGCCAAACTAGCGGGAGCCACGAGCAGTACTTC. This codes for CASSQTSGSHEQYF.